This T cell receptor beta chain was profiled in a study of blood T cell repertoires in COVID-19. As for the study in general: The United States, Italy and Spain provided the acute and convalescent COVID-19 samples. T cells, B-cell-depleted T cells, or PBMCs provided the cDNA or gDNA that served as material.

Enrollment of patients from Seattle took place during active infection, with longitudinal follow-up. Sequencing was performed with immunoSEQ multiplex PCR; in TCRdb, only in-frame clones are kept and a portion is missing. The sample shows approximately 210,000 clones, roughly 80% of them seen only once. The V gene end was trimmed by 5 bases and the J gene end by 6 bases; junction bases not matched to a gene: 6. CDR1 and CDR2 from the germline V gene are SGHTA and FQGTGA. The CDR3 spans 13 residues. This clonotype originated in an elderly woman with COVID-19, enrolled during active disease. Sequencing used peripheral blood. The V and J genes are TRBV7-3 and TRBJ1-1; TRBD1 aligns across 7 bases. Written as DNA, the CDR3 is TGTGCCAGCAGCACCACAGGGGAAGCTGAAGCTTTCTTT. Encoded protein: CASSTTGEAEAFF.